A single T cell receptor (beta chain) is shown here with its context. The data were obtained in a study of blood T cell repertoires in COVID-19. Study as a whole: Sources were T cells, B-cell-depleted T cells, or PBMCs; the material itself was cDNA or gDNA.

This CDR3 spans 18 amino acids. Germline trimming cut 4 bases from V and 1 base from J; bases unmatched to any gene: 9. Germline V gene data show CDR1 as SNHLY and CDR2 as FYNNEI. This table comes from immunoSEQ multiplex PCR, and its TCRdb copy is limited to in-frame clones, with some not included. The table records about 180,000 clones, approximately 88% of them present only once. The rearrangement joins TRBV2 to TRBJ2-3, with 12 positions matching TRBD2. What was sequenced was peripheral blood. The source of this sequence is a woman aged 25 to 39 with acute or convalescent COVID-19. The CDR3 spells CASSVPRLAGVGTDTQYF. The CDR3, as DNA: TGTGCCAGCAGTGTTCCGCGACTAGCGGGAGTAGGCACAGATACGCAGTATTTT.